This T cell receptor beta chain was identified during a study of blood T cell repertoires in COVID-19. V lost 0 bases and J lost 2, with 7 bases in between. Germline V gene lookup returns CDR1 LNHNV and CDR2 YYDKDF (reference sequence). CDR3 size: 14 residues. Original processing notes: Counts of nucleated cells, estimated from reference gene primer amplification, were obtained. Measured with immunoSEQ multiplex PCR; TCRdb has only the in-frame clones, and not every one. V and J calls and clone size are those listed in that table; D and trimming were worked out from the DNA. The sample shows around 300,000 clones, less than 85% of them seen only once. Individuals aged about 18 to 100 years were recruited from 24 US areas.

The chain combines TRBV15 with TRBJ1-1; D remains unclear. This receptor was identified in a woman aged 50 to 65 who had recovered from COVID-19. The sample consisted of PBMCs or T cells enriched from blood (not recorded which). CDR3 protein: CATSREEGNTEAFF. The CDR3 DNA is TGTGCCACCAGCAGAGAGGAGGGAAACACTGAAGCTTTCTTT. Full variable domain (remainder filled in from reference TRBV15 and TRBJ1-1): DAMVIQNPRYQVTQFGKPVTLSCSQTLNHNVMYWYQQKSSQAPKLLFHYYDKDFNNEADTPDNFQSRRPNTSFCFLDIRSPGLGDTAMYLCATSREEGNTEAFFGQGTRLTVV.